The 20 T cell receptor beta chains reported below all come from one sample, sequenced in a study of T cell changes during pregnancy in multiple sclerosis (dated by TCRdb to about 2019). The library was built by means of the immunoSEQ multiplex PCR assay. The clones in this table, taken by TCRdb from immuneACCESS, are in-frame only. Not every clone is retained; where verified, under half of the shortfall comes from an unresolved V gene, and the cause of the rest is unknown. The sample data list about 57,000 clones, and approximately 90% of these were observed just once. Of the sample, around 3.5% is held by the ten largest clones. The sample consisted of peripheral blood, taken after pregnancy. The receptors were sampled from a female donor in good health, enrolled as a control in a pregnancy study.

CDR3 nucleotide sequence: TGCAGCGTTCCTGGTGCACAGGGGGCTAAGAACACTGAAGCTTTCTTT. It is translated as CSVPGAQGAKNTEAFF. The J gene is TRBJ1-1, the V gene TRBV29-1, with 9 positions matching TRBD1. This CDR3 is 16 amino acids long. Germline V lookup: CDR1 SQVTM, CDR2 ANQGSEA. J gave up 1 base and V 5 bases, and 11 bases lay outside the gene matches. The full variable domain, rest sourced from reference TRBV29-1 and TRBJ1-1, is SAVISQKPSRDICQRGTSLTIQCQVDSQVTMMFWYRQQPGQSLTLIATANQGSEATYESGFVIDKFPISRPNLTFSTLTVSNMSPEDSSIYLCSVPGAQGAKNTEAFFGQGTRLTVV.

The genes are TRBV12-5 and TRBJ2-7, with 7 bases lining up with TRBD1. Losses at the gene ends were 5 bases for V and 4 bases for J; bases not matched to a gene: 11. Germline V lookup: CDR1 LGHNT, CDR2 FRNRAP. This CDR3 contains 15 residues. CDR3 DNA: TGTGCTAGTGGTCCTGGGACAGCGGCAGCGTACGAGCAGTACTTC. The encoded protein is CASGPGTAAAYEQYF.

V is TRBV15 and J is TRBJ2-7; 7 positions agree with TRBD1. This CDR3 region has 12 residues. Germline assignment: CDR1 LNHNV and CDR2 YYDKDF (reference sequence). The V gene end was trimmed by 3 bases and the J gene end by 4 bases; junction bases not matched to a gene: 0. The CDR3 coding sequence is TGTGCCACCAGCAGGGACAGGTACGAGCAGTACTTC. Its translation is CATSRDRYEQYF.

The chain couples TRBV4-3 to TRBJ1-6; D is perhaps TRBD1 (5 bases). In germline, CDR1 is LGHNA, CDR2 YSLEER. This CDR3 is built from 16 residues. The V end was cut by 4 bases, the J end by 7 bases, with 17 bases between. The CDR3 nucleotides are TGCGCCAGCAGCCCTCTTCTCGGGGGGGGAAATTCACCCCTCCACTTT. The encoded protein is CASSPLLGGGNSPLHF.

The rearrangement joins TRBV19 to TRBJ1-4, with 7 bases matching TRBD1. V dropped 7 bases and J dropped 4; count of bases not matched to a gene: 3. Germline CDR1 reads LNHDA; CDR2 reads SQIVND (reference sequence). The CDR3 is made up of 13 amino acids. CDR3 nucleotide sequence: TGTGCCAGTACGACAGGGAATAATGAAAAACTGTTTTTT. As protein: CASTTGNNEKLFF.

Concerning this clone: The same CDR3 arises from other DNA sequences in this sample as well. CDR3 nucleotides: TGCGCCAGCAGCTTGAGGGGTATGAACACTGAAGCTTTCTTT. This translates into CASSLRGMNTEAFF. The V call is TRBV5-1, the J call TRBJ1-1; tentative D call: TRBD1 (5 bases). The V gene's germline CDR1 is SGHRS and CDR2 YFSETQ. The CDR3 is 14 residues long. Trimming cost V 1 base and J 0 bases, with 7 bases left between them.

The chain's CDR3 is CASSSPASGTYEQYF. In DNA form, the CDR3 reads TGTGCCAGCAGTTCTCCGGCTAGCGGAACCTACGAGCAGTACTTC. V is TRBV28 and J is TRBJ2-7, with TRBD2 identical over 7 bases. After removal of 4 bases from V and 2 bases from J, the junction contained 8 bases not matched to a gene. Germline V lookup: CDR1 MDHEN, CDR2 SYDVKM. CDR3 size: 15 residues.

This rearrangement joins TRBV6-5 to TRBJ2-7; 10 bases line up with TRBD2. The CDR3 runs 14 residues. Germline V gene lookup returns CDR1 MNHEY and CDR2 SVGAGI. J lost 6 bases, V lost 7 bases, and 9 bases had no gene match. CDR3 protein: CASTSSGGVTEQYF. The DNA of the CDR3 is TGTGCCAGCACCTCCAGCGGGGGGGTCACCGAGCAGTACTTC.

CDR3 region: CAWSFPRGARTQYF. In nucleotides, the CDR3 is TGTGCCTGGAGCTTCCCTCGGGGGGCTAGGACCCAGTACTTC. The V and J genes are TRBV30 and TRBJ2-5; D might be TRBD2 (7 bases). The germline V gene has CDR1 GTSNPN and CDR2 SVGIG (reference sequence). There are 14 residues in the CDR3. V shed 3 bases and J shed 7 bases, with 18 bases lying between them.

The V gene is TRBV4-3, the J gene TRBJ2-7, with 9 nucleotides matching TRBD1. With V trimmed by 0 bases and J by 3 bases, 3 bases remained unmatched. The CDR3 totals 15 residues. Germline loops: CDR1 LGHNA, CDR2 YSLEER. In DNA form, the CDR3 reads TGCGCCAGCAGCCAAGATTGGGACAGGGACTACGAGCAGTACTTC. Encoded protein: CASSQDWDRDYEQYF.

The chain links TRBV28 to TRBJ1-1, with a possible D match to TRBD1 (6 bases). Germline V gene data show CDR1 as MDHEN and CDR2 as SYDVKM. V was shortened by 5 bases and J by 6 bases, with 16 bases between the two germline ends. This CDR3 is built from 14 residues. CDR3 nucleotides: TGTGCCAGCAGTACCAGTCAGGGGCTAGCTGAAGCTTTCTTT. This encodes CASSTSQGLAEAFF.

This sequence joins TRBV18 and TRBJ2-7; TRBD2 matches 7 bases. The CDR3 contains 14 residues. In germline, CDR1 is KGHSH, CDR2 LQKENI. Germline trimming cut 2 bases from V and 5 bases from J; bases unmatched to any gene: 6. The CDR3 sequence: CASSPGAGRDEQYF. The CDR3 DNA follows: TGTGCCAGCTCACCAGGTGCAGGGAGGGACGAGCAGTACTTC.

The rearrangement uses TRBV5-6 and TRBJ2-4; 8 bases line up with TRBD1. The CDR3 runs 15 residues. Losses at the gene ends were 4 bases for V and 5 bases for J; bases not matched to a gene: 8. Per germline, CDR1 SGHDT and CDR2 YYEEEE. DNA of the CDR3: TGTGCCAGCAGCCTCCGGACAGGGCACCAAAACATTCAGTACTTC. Residues: CASSLRTGHQNIQYF.

The chain employs TRBV2 and TRBJ2-5; 8 bases match TRBD1. V gave up 6 bases and J gave up 5 bases; unmatched junction bases: 8. Germline-derived CDR1 and CDR2 are SNHLY and FYNNEI. This CDR3 comprises 14 residues. The CDR3 is CASSRDRGPETQYF. The CDR3 nucleotides are TGTGCCAGCAGCCGTGACAGGGGCCCGGAGACCCAGTACTTC.

The CDR3 DNA reads TGTGCCAGCTCCCTTTTCTCAGGGGGCGCGCACAATGAGCAGTTCTTC. It translates to CASSLFSGGAHNEQFF. The V and J genes are TRBV18 and TRBJ2-1; 8 nucleotides line up with TRBD1. Germline CDR1 is KGHSH and CDR2 is LQKENI. The junction had 12 bases not matched to a gene; V was cut back by 6 bases and J by 5 bases. The CDR3 extends over 16 amino acids.

Comments on this clone: The germline gene is not matched at one end of the junction; a read error may be the cause. Here the CDR3 DNA reads TGTGCCAGCAGGGAAGTGGACAGGGGAGCCTACGAGCAGTACTTC. Its translation: CASREVDRGAYEQYF. The rearrangement links TRBV6-1 to TRBJ2-7; 9 bases agree with TRBD1. CDR1 is MNHNS and CDR2 is SASEGT in the germline V gene. CDR3 length equals 15 residues.

The gene calls are TRBV6-5 and TRBJ2-3; D unresolved. Per germline, CDR1 MNHEY and CDR2 SVGAGI. V was clipped by 0 bases and J by 2 bases, with 9 bases between them. This CDR3 spans 15 amino acids. This CDR3 is CASSYSWRSTDTQYF. In nucleotides, the CDR3 is TGTGCCAGCAGTTACTCTTGGCGGTCCACAGATACGCAGTATTTT.

This clone was seen just once. CDR3: CASSWEGEEAFF. The CDR3 bases are TGTGCCAGTAGCTGGGAGGGGGAGGAAGCTTTCTTT. This chain links TRBV19 with TRBJ1-1, with D perhaps matching TRBD1 (6 bases). Trimming took 6 bases from V and 8 from J, leaving 13 bases between them. CDR1 is LNHDA and CDR2 is SQIVND in the germline V gene (reference sequence). The CDR3 loop spans 12 amino acids.

This clone was seen only once. V gene TRBV2 combines with J gene TRBJ2-7; TRBD2 might be the D (6 bases). This CDR3 is built from 13 residues. CDR1 SNHLY and CDR2 FYNNEI come from the germline V gene. V dropped 4 bases and J dropped 3 bases, with 10 bases sitting between them. The CDR3: CASSAPGDYEQYF. CDR3 nucleotide sequence: TGTGCCAGCAGTGCCCCGGGGGACTACGAGCAGTACTTC.

The V and J genes are TRBV6-6 and TRBJ2-3; 7 nucleotides line up with TRBD2. Germline V CDR1 and CDR2: MNHNY, SVGAGI (reference sequence). There are 15 residues in the CDR3. J was trimmed by 3 bases and V by 8 bases; bases with no gene match: 11. In DNA form, the CDR3 reads TGTGCCAGCGGAAAGACGGCTAGCGGAACAGATACGCAGTATTTT. Amino acids: CASGKTASGTDTQYF.